This entry features one T cell receptor beta chain sequence. The CDR3 length is 16 residues. V lost 3 bases and J lost 2; bases outside the gene matches: 9. The germline gives CDR1 LGHNA, CDR2 YSLEER. The data stem from a study of blood T cells in healthy people across ages. Donation came from healthy Caucasian individuals in Russia who were aged about 6 to 95. PCR was performed a second time for about 6 to 11 cycles using a sample-barcoded 5' primer and a J-beta primer mix. TCRdb reprocessed the 5' RACE reads via MiXCR and lists one record per CDR3 protein. The sample includes more than 500,000 distinct CDR3 sequences, roughly a quarter of them seen just once. The sample was also reused in another study, on T cells of mothers and their children. That report notes: The whole RNA yield was converted to cDNA, approximately 1.6 ug per 15 ul.

Sequencing input: blood. The chain joins TRBV4-3 to TRBJ1-1; 7 bases map to TRBD1. The source is a boy between 2 and 15 years old in good health. CDR3 amino acids: CASSHGNRGSNTEAFF. DNA of the CDR3: TGCGCCAGCAGCCATGGGAACAGGGGATCAAACACTGAAGCTTTCTTT.